The 13 T cell receptor beta chains given below trace back to one sample, sequenced in a study of response to subunit inactivated influenza vaccine. TCRdb passed the RT-PCR reads through MiXCR, listing each CDR3 protein once. The data contain 650,000 to 800,000 distinct CDR3 sequences, roughly 13% of them seen just once; the ten biggest clones take up 5.5% to 8%. The sequencing here drew on PBMCs from blood, taken approximately 15 days before vaccination. The source of these receptors is a man aged 50-60 years who received an inactivated influenza vaccine.

This clonotype was seen a few times. The gene calls are TRBV5-1 and TRBJ2-2; a possible D gene is TRBD1 (6 bases). The V gene lost 3 bases and the J gene lost 4 bases, with 13 bases spanning the gap. In germline, CDR1 is SGHRS, CDR2 YFSETQ. CDR3 size: 15 residues. CDR3 nucleotide sequence: TGCGCCAGCAGCTCGGCGATGGGGGCCACCGGGGAGCTGTTTTTT. Its translation is CASSSAMGATGELFF.

The rearrangement joins TRBV7-2 to TRBJ2-7; TRBD2 agrees at 13 bases. The length of the CDR3 is 15 residues. V lost 5 bases, J lost 5 bases, and 6 bases stayed unmatched. CDR1 is SGHTA and CDR2 is FQGNSA in the germline V gene. In nucleotides, the CDR3 is TGTGCCAGCAGCGGCACTAGCGGGGGGGCCCACGAGCAGTACTTC. This gives the protein CASSGTSGGAHEQYF.

This clonotype was recorded many times. This rearrangement joins TRBV12-3 or TRBV12-4 to TRBJ2-1; 14 bases are a match to TRBD2. The CDR3 is 13 amino acids. Trimming at V came to 9 bases and at J to 10 bases, leaving 5 bases not matched to a gene. CDR3 protein: CASGTSGSGEQFF. Here the CDR3 DNA reads TGTGCCAGTGGGACTAGCGGGAGTGGGGAGCAGTTCTTC.

V is TRBV5-1 and J is TRBJ2-6; no clear D. The CDR3 runs 17 residues. Looked up from germline, CDR1 is SGHRS and CDR2 is YFSETQ. V dropped 1 base and J dropped 0 bases, with 11 bases sitting between them. The CDR3 reads CASSLRFLDSGANVLTF. CDR3 coding DNA: TGCGCCAGCAGCTTGAGGTTTTTGGACTCTGGGGCCAACGTCCTGACTTTC.

The chain couples TRBV6-1 to TRBJ2-2; a weak D match, TRBD1 (6 bases). Germline V gene data show CDR1 as MNHNS and CDR2 as SASEGT. The CDR3 length is 13 residues. Trimming left V 9 bases short and J 2 bases short, with 10 bases between. CDR3 in amino acids: CASLDSNTGELFF. DNA of the CDR3: TGTGCCAGTTTGGACAGTAACACCGGGGAGCTGTTTTTT.

In its sample, this clonotype was seen many times. This CDR3 is CSARDPSNNEQFF. The CDR3 bases are TGCAGTGCTAGAGACCCATCTAACAATGAGCAGTTCTTC. The rearrangement links TRBV20-1 to TRBJ2-1; D is undetermined. Trimming shortened V by 0 bases and J by 5 bases, and 8 bases separated the two germline ends. Germline CDR1 and CDR2: DFQATT and SNEGSKA (reference sequence). The CDR3 runs 13 residues.

This clonotype was counted many times. For the CDR3, the DNA is TGTGCCAGCAGCCAAGGCAGCTTGAACACTGAAGCTTTCTTT. Its translation: CASSQGSLNTEAFF. J is TRBJ1-1 and V is TRBV3-1; no definite D call. Germline lookup yields CDR1 LGHDT and CDR2 YNNKEL (reference sequence). This CDR3 comprises 14 residues. V lost 1 base to trimming and J lost 0 bases, with 6 bases between them. Together with reference TRBV3-1 and TRBJ1-1, the CDR3 gives the full variable domain: DTAVSQTPKYLVTQMGNDKSIKCEQNLGHDTMYWYKQDSKKFLKIMFSYNNKELIINETVPNRFSPKSPDKAHLNLHINSLELGDSAVYFCASSQGSLNTEAFFGQGTRLTVV.

This clonotype has a handful of counts. The chain uses TRBV7-8 and TRBJ2-2; 7 positions agree with TRBD1. The junction had 12 bases not matched to a gene; V was cut back by 8 bases and J by 0 bases. Germline V CDR1 and CDR2: SGHVS, FQNEAQ. The CDR3 has 17 residues. The DNA for the CDR3 is TGTGCCAGCTCTGACAGGGTCCGGTTGACGAACACCGGGGAGCTGTTTTTT. Amino acid sequence: CASSDRVRLTNTGELFF. The complete variable domain, with remaining parts taken from reference TRBV7-8 and TRBJ2-2, reads GAGVSQSPRYKVAKRGQDVALRCDPISGHVSLFWYQQALGQGPEFLTYFQNEAQLDKSGLPSDRFFAERPEGSVSTLKIQRTQQEDSAVYLCASSDRVRLTNTGELFFGEGSRLTVL.

The table lists this clonotype with a few counts. The J gene is TRBJ2-7, the V gene TRBV20-1, with D perhaps matching TRBD1 (5 bases). CDR3 size: 12 residues. Trimming took 3 bases from V and 3 from J, leaving 9 bases between them. Germline V gene lookup returns CDR1 DFQATT and CDR2 SNEGSKA (reference sequence). The chain's CDR3 is CSARLDIYEQYF. The CDR3 nucleotides are TGCAGTGCTAGGCTGGACATCTACGAGCAGTACTTC.

This clonotype was seen more than once but under ten times. Here the CDR3 DNA reads TGTGCCAGCAGCTTGGCCCTACAGGGAGGCTACACCTTC. Its protein is CASSLALQGGYTF. This chain connects TRBV5-8 to TRBJ1-2, with a tentative D call TRBD1 (6 bases). The CDR3 sequence is 13 residues long. V was cut by 0 bases and J by 8 bases, with 11 bases left in between. The germline V gene encodes CDR1 SGHTS and CDR2 YDEGEE.

This clonotype occurred once. A much larger clone lies a single base off, so this may be a read error. The chain uses TRBV15 and TRBJ1-5, with D possibly TRBD1 on 6 matching bases. Trimming took 3 bases from V and 8 from J, leaving 14 bases between them. Germline loops: CDR1 LNHNV, CDR2 YYDKDF (reference sequence). This CDR3 has 14 residues. The CDR3 here is CATSRNWGREPQHF. The CDR3 DNA reads TGTGCCACCAGCAGGAACTGGGGGCGTGAGCCCCAGCATTTT.

The chain is built from TRBV20-1 and TRBJ2-2; 8 bases align to TRBD2. The germline gives CDR1 DFQATT, CDR2 SNEGSKA (reference sequence). V lost 4 bases, J lost 3 bases, and 7 bases stayed unmatched. The CDR3 spans 15 residues. The CDR3 protein is CSATGGSGDTGELFF. The CDR3 DNA reads as TGCAGTGCTACGGGGGGGAGCGGTGACACCGGGGAGCTGTTTTTT.

This rearrangement joins TRBV5-5 to TRBJ1-4, with a weak D call TRBD1 (6 bases). V was trimmed by 4 bases and J by 8 bases, leaving 12 bases between them. The CDR3 extends over 13 amino acids. Germline CDR1 reads SGHKS; CDR2 reads YYEKEE (reference sequence). The CDR3 loop is CASSPTGSEKLFF. In DNA form, the CDR3 reads TGTGCCAGCAGCCCCACAGGGTCGGAAAAACTGTTTTTT. The complete variable domain, with remaining parts taken from reference TRBV5-5 and TRBJ1-4, reads DAGVTQSPTHLIKTRGQQVTLRCSPISGHKSVSWYQQVLGQGPQFIFQYYEKEERGRGNFPDRFSARQFPNYSSELNVNALLLGDSALYLCASSPTGSEKLFFGSGTQLSVL.